Sequencing of this TCR beta chain was carried out in a study of early T cells in non-severe SARS-CoV-2 infection. One entry per CDR3 protein, called by TCRdb with MiXCR from the 5' RACE reads. The top ten hold around 2.9% of the sample, which has tens of thousands of distinct CDR3 sequences, roughly 12% seen once. A word on this clonotype: A junction end diverges from the germline sequence, so it may reflect a read error.

The CDR3 loop spans 17 amino acids. CDR1 MNHNY and CDR2 SVGAGI come from the germline V gene (reference sequence). Sequenced material: whole blood, taken at baseline. The clonotype originates from an adult who was a healthcare worker with PCR-confirmed SARS-CoV-2 infection or an uninfected control (not recorded which). The chain employs TRBV6-6 and TRBJ2-7; TRBD1 matches 8 bases. The chain's CDR3 is CASRYLLDRGSPYEQYF. The CDR3, as DNA: TGTGCCAGCAGGTACTTACTTGACAGGGGATCGCCCTACGAGCAGTACTTC.